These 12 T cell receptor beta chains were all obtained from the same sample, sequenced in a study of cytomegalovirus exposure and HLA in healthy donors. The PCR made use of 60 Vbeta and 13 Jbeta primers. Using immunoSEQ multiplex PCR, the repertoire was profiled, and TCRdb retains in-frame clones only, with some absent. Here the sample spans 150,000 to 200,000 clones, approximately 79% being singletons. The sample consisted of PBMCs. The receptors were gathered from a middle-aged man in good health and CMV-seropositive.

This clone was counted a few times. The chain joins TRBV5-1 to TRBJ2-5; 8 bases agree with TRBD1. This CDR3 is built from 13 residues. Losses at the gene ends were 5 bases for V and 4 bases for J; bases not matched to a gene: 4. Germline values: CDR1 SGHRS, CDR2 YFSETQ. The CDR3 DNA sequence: TGCGCCAGCAGTCAGGGGGCGGGAGAGACCCAGTACTTC. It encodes CASSQGAGETQYF.

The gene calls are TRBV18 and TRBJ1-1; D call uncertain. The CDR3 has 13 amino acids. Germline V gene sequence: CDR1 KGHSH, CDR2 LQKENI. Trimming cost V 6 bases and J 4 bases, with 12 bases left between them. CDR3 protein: CASSPGWGTEAFF. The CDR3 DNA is TGTGCCAGCTCCCCGGGGTGGGGCACTGAAGCTTTCTTT.

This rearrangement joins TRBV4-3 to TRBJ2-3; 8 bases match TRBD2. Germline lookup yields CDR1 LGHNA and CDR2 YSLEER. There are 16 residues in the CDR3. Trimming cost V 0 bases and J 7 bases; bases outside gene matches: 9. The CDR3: CASSQDGASGSYTQYF. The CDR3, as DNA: TGCGCCAGCAGCCAAGATGGAGCTAGCGGGTCATATACGCAGTATTTT.

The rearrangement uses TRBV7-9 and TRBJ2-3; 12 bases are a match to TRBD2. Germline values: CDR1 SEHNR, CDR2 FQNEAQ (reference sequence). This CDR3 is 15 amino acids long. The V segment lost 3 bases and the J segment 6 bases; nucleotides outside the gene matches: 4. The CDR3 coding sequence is TGTGCCAGCAGCTTCCTAGCGGGGGGGCAGGATACGCAGTATTTT. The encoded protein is CASSFLAGGQDTQYF.

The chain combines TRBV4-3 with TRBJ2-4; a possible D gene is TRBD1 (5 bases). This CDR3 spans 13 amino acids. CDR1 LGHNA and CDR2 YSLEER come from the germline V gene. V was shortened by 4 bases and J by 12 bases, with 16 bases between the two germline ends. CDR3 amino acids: CASSPGWGSDQYF. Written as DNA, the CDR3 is TGCGCCAGCAGCCCCGGTTGGGGCTCGGATCAGTACTTC.

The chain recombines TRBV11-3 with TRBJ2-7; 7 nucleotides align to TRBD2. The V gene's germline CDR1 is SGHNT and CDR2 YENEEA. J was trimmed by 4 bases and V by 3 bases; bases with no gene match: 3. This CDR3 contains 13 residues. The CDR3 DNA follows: TGTGCCAGCAGCTTTGGGGGGGGTTACGAGCAGTACTTC. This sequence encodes CASSFGGGYEQYF.

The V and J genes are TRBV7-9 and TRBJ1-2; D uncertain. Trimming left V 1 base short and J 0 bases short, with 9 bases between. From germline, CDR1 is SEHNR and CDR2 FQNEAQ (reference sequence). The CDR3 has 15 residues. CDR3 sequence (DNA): TGTGCCAGCAGCTTAGGAACTGATGCTAACTATGGCTACACCTTC. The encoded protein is CASSLGTDANYGYTF.

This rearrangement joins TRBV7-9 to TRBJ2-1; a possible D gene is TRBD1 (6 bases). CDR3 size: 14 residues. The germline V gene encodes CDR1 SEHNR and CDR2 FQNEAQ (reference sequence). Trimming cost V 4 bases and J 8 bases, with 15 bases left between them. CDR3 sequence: CASSSDKGGYEQFF. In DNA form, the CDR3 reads TGTGCCAGCAGCTCCGATAAAGGGGGATATGAGCAGTTCTTC.

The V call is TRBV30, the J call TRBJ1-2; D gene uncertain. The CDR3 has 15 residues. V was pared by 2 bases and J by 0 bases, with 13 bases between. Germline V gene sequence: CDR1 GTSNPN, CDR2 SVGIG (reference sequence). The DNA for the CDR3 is TGTGCCTGGAGTCCGACCCGACAAGCTAACTATGGCTACACCTTC. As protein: CAWSPTRQANYGYTF.

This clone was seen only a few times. The CDR3 reads CASSLRAPRLGLKETDTQYF. Here the CDR3 DNA reads TGTGCCAGCAGTTTAAGGGCCCCGCGACTAGGGTTGAAAGAAACAGATACGCAGTATTTT. V and J are TRBV27 and TRBJ2-3; a weak D match, TRBD2 (6 bases). Germline values: CDR1 MNHEY, CDR2 SMNVEV (reference sequence). V lost 2 bases and J lost 3, with 27 bases in between. CDR3 length equals 20 residues.

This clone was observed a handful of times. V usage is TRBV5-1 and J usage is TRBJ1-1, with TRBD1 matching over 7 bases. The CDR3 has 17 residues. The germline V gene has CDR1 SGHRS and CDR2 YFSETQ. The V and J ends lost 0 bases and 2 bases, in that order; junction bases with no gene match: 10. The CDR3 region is CASSLARVGQRNTEAFF. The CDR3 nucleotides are TGCGCCAGCAGCTTGGCCAGGGTGGGACAGAGAAACACTGAAGCTTTCTTT.

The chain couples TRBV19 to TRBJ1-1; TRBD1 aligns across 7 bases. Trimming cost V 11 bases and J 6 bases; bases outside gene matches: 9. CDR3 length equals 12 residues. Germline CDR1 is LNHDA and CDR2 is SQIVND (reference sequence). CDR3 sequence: CAASGGVAEAFF. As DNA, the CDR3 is TGTGCCGCTTCAGGGGGAGTGGCTGAAGCTTTCTTT.